This T cell receptor (beta chain) appears in the sequencing data of a study of blood T cells in healthy people across ages. CDR1 and CDR2 (germline): SNHLY, FYNNEI. Trimming took off 4 bases at V and 2 bases at J, with 11 bases between the two ends. The CDR3 has 14 residues. Then a second PCR, running roughly 7 to 11 cycles, was carried out with a sample-barcoded 5' primer and a J-beta primer mix. Every molecule of cDNA carried a tag from a template-switch adaptor with 12 random nucleotides. TCRdb reprocessed the 5' RACE reads with MiXCR, giving one entry per CDR3 protein. The sample has over 300,000 distinct CDR3 sequences, 50% to 60% seen once. Donor samples were obtained from healthy Caucasian individuals from Russia, aged about 6 to 90. This clonotype showed up just a few times.

V and J are TRBV2 and TRBJ2-5; D is possibly TRBD1 or TRBD2 (5 bases each). This receptor was obtained from a man in his fifties or sixties in good health. Source material: blood. CDR3 nucleotides: TGTGCCAGCAGTGCAAGGGGCGGGCAAGAGACCCAGTACTTC. It translates to CASSARGGQETQYF. The complete variable domain, with remaining parts taken from reference TRBV2 and TRBJ2-5, reads EPEVTQTPSHQVTQMGQEVILRCVPISNHLYFYWYRQILGQKVEFLVSFYNNEISEKSEIFDDQFSVERPDGSNFTLKIRSTKLEDSAMYFCASSARGGQETQYFGPGTRLLVL.